Reported below is one T cell receptor (beta chain). Its antigen is as yet unknown. TCRdb re-called the RT-PCR reads with MiXCR, one entry per CDR3 protein. Here the sample spans roughly 670,000 distinct CDR3 sequences, approximately 15% being singletons. CDR3 length equals 15 residues. After removal of 3 bases from V and 0 bases from J, the junction contained 4 bases not matched to a gene. Germline V gene data show CDR1 as SQVTM and CDR2 as ANQGSEA. This sample was taken from a study of response to subunit inactivated influenza vaccine. Study-wide findings and caveats: There was a suggestion from the authors that each seasonal influenza vaccination recruits few new T cells.

This chain connects TRBV29-1 to TRBJ2-5, with 10 bases identical to TRBD2. The TCR originated in a man over 45 who received an inactivated influenza vaccine. The material sequenced was PBMCs from blood, taken less than 15 days before vaccination. DNA of the CDR3: TGCAGCGTTGATCTAGCGGGAGCGTACCAAGAGACCCAGTACTTC. Its protein is CSVDLAGAYQETQYF.